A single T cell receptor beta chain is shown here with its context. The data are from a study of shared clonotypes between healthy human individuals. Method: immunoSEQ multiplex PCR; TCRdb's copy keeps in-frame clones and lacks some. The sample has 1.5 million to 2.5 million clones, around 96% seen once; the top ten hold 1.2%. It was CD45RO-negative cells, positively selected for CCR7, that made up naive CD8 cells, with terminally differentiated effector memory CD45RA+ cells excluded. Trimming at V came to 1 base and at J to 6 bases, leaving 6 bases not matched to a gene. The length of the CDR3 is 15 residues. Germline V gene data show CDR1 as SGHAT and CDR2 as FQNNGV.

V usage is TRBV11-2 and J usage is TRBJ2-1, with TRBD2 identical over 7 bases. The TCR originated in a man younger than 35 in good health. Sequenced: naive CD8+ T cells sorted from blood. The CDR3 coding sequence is TGTGCCAGCAGCTTAGGGGAGGGCCTGGGCAATGAGCAGTTCTTC. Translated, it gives CASSLGEGLGNEQFF.